The 3 T cell receptor beta chains listed next were all sequenced from one sample in a study of T cells in Graves' hyperthyroidism and ophthalmopathy. Researchers took RNA transcripts and amplified the TCR beta CDR3 regions from them. The primer set for the first-round RT-PCR of the TCR CDR3 was HTBI. Via MiXCR, TCRdb re-called the multiplex PCR reads, giving one row per CDR3 protein. The data show hundreds of thousands of distinct CDR3 sequences, roughly 21% seen once. Input material: blood. Receptors were obtained from a man in his forties with Graves' ophthalmopathy.

Only a few counts were recorded for this clonotype. DNA for the CDR3: TGTGCCAGCAGTTACTCCTGGGAGGCCCCCTACAATGAGCAGTTCTTC. Its protein product is CASSYSWEAPYNEQFF. The V gene is TRBV6-2 or TRBV6-3, the J gene TRBJ2-1, with D possibly TRBD2 on 6 matching bases. In germline, CDR1 is MNHEY, CDR2 SVGEGT. CDR3 size: 16 residues. V lost 0 bases to trimming and J lost 2 bases, with 11 bases between them.

This clonotype was seen only once. Given a much more abundant clone one base away, this may be a read error. The chain uses TRBV10-3 and TRBJ2-5; no definite D call. CDR1 and CDR2 (germline): ENHRY, SYGVKD. This CDR3 comprises 15 residues. The CDR3 bases are TGTGTCACCGGGCCGACACCTCAGTACCAAGAGACCCAGTACTTC. As protein: CVTGPTPQYQETQYF.

The sample holds many counts of this clonotype. The chain joins TRBV20-1 to TRBJ2-3; TRBD1 agrees at 7 bases. There are 15 residues in the CDR3. The V and J ends lost 2 bases and 0 bases, in that order; junction bases with no gene match: 5. From germline, CDR1 is DFQATT and CDR2 SNEGSKA (reference sequence). The CDR3 DNA sequence: TGCAGTGCTAGAAGAGGGGGCACTAGCACAGATACGCAGTATTTT. Translating gives CSARRGGTSTDTQYF.